The source of this TCR beta chain is a study of cytomegalovirus exposure and HLA in healthy donors. The V end lost 7 bases, the J end lost 2 bases, and 7 bases lay between the germline ends. The CDR3 extends over 12 amino acids. Per the germline V gene, CDR1 is MNHNS and CDR2 is SASEGT. Findings and caveats of the study: Indistinguishable V segments, including TRBV6-2 and TRBV6-3, were excluded. Most TCR beta V segments were productive about 87% or about 30% of the time in an earlier analysis.

This clone occurred once. Its antigen is still unknown. PCR used 60 Vbeta primers and 13 Jbeta primers. The data were produced by immunoSEQ multiplex PCR, yet TCRdb's version contains in-frame clones alone and is incomplete. Among about 95,000 clones, approximately 76% were seen once, and the ten largest hold approximately 5.6%. This TCR was sampled from a man under 40 in good health and CMV-seropositive. The specimen was PBMCs. The chain is built from TRBV6-1 and TRBJ2-3; D is undetermined. DNA of the CDR3: TGTGCCAGCACCTCTTACACAGATACGCAGTATTTT. Encoded protein: CASTSYTDTQYF.